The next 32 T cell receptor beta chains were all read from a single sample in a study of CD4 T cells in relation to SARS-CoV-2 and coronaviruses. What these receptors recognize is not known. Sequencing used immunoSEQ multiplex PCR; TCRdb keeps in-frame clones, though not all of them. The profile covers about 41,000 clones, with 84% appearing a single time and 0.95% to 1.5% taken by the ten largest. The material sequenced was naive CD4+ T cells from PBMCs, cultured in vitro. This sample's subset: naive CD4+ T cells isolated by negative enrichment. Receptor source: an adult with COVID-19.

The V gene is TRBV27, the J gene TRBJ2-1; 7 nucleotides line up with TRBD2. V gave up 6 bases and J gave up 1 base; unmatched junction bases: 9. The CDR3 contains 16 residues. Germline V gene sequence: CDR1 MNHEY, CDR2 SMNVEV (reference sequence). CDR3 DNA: TGTGCCAGCAGAATCGGCGGGAGTGGGTCCTACAATGAGCAGTTCTTC. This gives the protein CASRIGGSGSYNEQFF.

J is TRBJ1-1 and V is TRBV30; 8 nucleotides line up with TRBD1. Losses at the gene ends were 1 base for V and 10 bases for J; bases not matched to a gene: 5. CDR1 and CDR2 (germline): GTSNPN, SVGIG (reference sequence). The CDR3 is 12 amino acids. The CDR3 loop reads CAWSAIQGGAFF. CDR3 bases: TGTGCCTGGAGTGCAATACAGGGGGGAGCTTTCTTT.

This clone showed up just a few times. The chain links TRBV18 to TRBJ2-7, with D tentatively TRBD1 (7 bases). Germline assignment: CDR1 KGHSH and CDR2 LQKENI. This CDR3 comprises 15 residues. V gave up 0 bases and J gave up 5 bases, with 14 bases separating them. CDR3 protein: CASSPPRGTLHEQYF. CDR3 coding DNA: TGTGCCAGCTCACCACCCAGGGGGACTCTCCACGAGCAGTACTTC. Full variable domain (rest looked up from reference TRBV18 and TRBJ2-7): NAGVMQNPRHLVRRRGQEARLRCSPMKGHSHVYWYRQLPEEGLKFMVYLQKENIIDESGMPKERFSAEFPKEGPSILRIQQVVRGDSAAYFCASSPPRGTLHEQYFGPGTRLTVT.

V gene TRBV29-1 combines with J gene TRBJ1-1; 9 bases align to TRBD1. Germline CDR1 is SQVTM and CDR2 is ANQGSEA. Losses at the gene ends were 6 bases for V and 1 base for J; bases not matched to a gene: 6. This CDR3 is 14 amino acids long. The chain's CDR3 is CSVVKGQGNTEAFF. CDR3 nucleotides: TGCAGCGTGGTAAAGGGACAGGGGAACACTGAAGCTTTCTTT.

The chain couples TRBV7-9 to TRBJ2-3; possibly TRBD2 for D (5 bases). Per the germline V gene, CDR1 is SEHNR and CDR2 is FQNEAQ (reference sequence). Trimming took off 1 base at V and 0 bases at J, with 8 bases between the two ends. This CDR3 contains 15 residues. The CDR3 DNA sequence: TGTGCCAGCAGCTTAGGGGAGACTAGCACAGATACGCAGTATTTT. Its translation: CASSLGETSTDTQYF.

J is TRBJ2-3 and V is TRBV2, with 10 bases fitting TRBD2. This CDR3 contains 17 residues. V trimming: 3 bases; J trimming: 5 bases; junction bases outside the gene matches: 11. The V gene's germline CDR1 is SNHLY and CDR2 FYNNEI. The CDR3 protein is CASSDPLLAGDQDTQYF. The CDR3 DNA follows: TGTGCCAGCAGTGATCCCCTCCTAGCGGGAGATCAAGATACGCAGTATTTT. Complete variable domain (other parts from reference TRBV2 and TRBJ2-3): EPEVTQTPSHQVTQMGQEVILRCVPISNHLYFYWYRQILGQKVEFLVSFYNNEISEKSEIFDDQFSVERPDGSNFTLKIRSTKLEDSAMYFCASSDPLLAGDQDTQYFGPGTRLTVL.

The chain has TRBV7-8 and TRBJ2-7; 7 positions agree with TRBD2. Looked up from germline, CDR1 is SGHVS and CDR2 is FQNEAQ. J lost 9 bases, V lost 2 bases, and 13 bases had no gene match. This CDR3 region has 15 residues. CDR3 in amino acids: CASSLSVTSNYRQYF. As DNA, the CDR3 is TGTGCCAGCAGCTTAAGCGTGACTAGCAATTATAGGCAGTACTTC.

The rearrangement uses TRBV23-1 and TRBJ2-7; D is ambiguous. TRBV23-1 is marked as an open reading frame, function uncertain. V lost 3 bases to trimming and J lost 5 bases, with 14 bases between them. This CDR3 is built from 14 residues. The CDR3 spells CASSHSDLWDEQYF. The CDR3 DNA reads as TGCGCCAGCAGTCACTCGGACCTCTGGGACGAGCAGTACTTC.

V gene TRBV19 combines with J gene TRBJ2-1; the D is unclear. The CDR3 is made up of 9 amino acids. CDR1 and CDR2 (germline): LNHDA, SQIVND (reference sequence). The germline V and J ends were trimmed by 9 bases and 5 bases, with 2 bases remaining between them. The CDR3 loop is CARHNEQFF. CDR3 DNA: TGTGCCAGACACAATGAGCAGTTCTTC.

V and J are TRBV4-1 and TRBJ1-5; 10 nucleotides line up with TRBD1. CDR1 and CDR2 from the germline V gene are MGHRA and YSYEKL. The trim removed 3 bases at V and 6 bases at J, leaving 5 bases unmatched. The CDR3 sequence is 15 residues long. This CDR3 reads CASSQRTGGGQPQHF. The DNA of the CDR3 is TGCGCCAGCAGCCAGCGGACAGGGGGTGGTCAGCCCCAGCATTTT.

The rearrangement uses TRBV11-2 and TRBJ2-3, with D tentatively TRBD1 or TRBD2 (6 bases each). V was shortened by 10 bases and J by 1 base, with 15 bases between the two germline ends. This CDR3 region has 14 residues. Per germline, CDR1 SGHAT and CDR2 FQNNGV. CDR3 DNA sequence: TGTGCCACCACATCGGGGGCTGGCACAGATACGCAGTATTTT. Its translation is CATTSGAGTDTQYF.

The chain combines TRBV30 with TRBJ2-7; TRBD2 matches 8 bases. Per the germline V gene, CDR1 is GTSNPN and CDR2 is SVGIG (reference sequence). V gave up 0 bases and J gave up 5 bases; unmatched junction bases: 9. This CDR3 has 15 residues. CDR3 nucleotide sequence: TGTGCCTGGAGTGTCCGTAGCGGGACGTTCGACGAGCAGTACTTC. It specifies CAWSVRSGTFDEQYF.

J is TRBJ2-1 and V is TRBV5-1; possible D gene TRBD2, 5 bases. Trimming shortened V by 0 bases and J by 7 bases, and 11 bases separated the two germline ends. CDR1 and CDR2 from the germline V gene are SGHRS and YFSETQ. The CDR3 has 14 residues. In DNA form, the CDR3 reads TGCGCCAGCAGCTTGGTGTCTGGGAGAAATGAGCAGTTCTTC. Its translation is CASSLVSGRNEQFF.

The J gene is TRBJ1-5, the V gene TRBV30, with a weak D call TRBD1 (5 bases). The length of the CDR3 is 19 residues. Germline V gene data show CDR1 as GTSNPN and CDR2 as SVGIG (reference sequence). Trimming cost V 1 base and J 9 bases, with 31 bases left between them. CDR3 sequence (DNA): TGTGCCTGGAGTGACTCCTCCGGGACGCCCATCCTTAAAAGGGGGCCCCAGCATTTT. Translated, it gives CAWSDSSGTPILKRGPQHF.

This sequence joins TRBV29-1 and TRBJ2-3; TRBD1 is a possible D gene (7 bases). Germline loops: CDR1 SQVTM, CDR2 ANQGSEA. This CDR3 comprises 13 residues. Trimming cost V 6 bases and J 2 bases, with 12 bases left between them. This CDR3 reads CSVEGATTDTQYF. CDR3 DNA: TGCAGCGTGGAGGGGGCAACCACAGATACGCAGTATTTT.

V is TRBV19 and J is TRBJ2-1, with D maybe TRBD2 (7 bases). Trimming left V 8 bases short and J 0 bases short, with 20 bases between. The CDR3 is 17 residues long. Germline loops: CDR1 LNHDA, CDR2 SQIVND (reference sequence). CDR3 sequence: CASDRGRKRDSYNEQFF. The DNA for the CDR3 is TGTGCCAGTGATCGGGGGCGTAAGCGGGACTCCTACAATGAGCAGTTCTTC.

This CDR3 reads CAISRGNNQPQHF. CDR3 DNA: TGTGCCATATCCCGAGGAAACAATCAGCCCCAGCATTTT. The gene calls are TRBV19 and TRBJ1-5, with no clear D. Germline V gene data show CDR1 as LNHDA and CDR2 as SQIVND (reference sequence). Trimming pared 10 bases from V and 3 bases from J, leaving 13 bases between. The CDR3 is 13 amino acids.

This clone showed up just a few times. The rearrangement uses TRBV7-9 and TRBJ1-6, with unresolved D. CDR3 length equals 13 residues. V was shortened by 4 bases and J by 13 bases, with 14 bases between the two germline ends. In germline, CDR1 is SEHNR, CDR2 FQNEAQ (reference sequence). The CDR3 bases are TGTGCCAGCAGCTCCGGGGAAAGGAGGCCCCTCCACTTT. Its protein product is CASSSGERRPLHF.

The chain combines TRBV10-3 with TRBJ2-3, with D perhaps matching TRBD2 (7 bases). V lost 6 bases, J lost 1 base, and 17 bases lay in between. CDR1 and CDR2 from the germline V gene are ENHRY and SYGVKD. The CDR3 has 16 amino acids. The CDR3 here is CAIRERGAGGTDTQYF. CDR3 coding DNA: TGTGCCATCAGGGAACGGGGGGCAGGGGGCACAGATACGCAGTATTTT.

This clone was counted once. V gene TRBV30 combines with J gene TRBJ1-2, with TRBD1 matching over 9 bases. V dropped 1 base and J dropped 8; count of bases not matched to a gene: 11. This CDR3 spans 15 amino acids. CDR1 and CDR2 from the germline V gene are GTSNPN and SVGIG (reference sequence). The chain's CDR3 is CAWSAGDRARRGYTF. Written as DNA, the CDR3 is TGTGCCTGGAGTGCCGGGGACAGGGCTCGGCGCGGCTACACCTTC.

The CDR3 nucleotides are TGTGCCAGCTCACCCCTGCCGGGACAGGGGGTCTTAAGCTCCTACAATGAGCAGTTCTTC. Protein product: CASSPLPGQGVLSSYNEQFF. V usage is TRBV18 and J usage is TRBJ2-1; 11 nucleotides align to TRBD1. Trimming cost V 3 bases and J 0 bases; bases outside gene matches: 13. Germline CDR1 is KGHSH and CDR2 is LQKENI. There are 20 residues in the CDR3.

Here the CDR3 DNA reads TGTGCCAGCGGTACGGGGACTAATGAAAAACTGTTTTTT. Its protein is CASGTGTNEKLFF. The V gene is TRBV28, the J gene TRBJ1-4; the D is unclear. The CDR3 runs 13 residues. Germline V gene sequence: CDR1 MDHEN, CDR2 SYDVKM. The V end was cut by 8 bases, the J end by 2 bases, with 9 bases between.

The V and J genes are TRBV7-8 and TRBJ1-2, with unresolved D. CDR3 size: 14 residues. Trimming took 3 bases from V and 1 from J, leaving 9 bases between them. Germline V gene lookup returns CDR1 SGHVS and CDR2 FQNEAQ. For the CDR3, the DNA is TGTGCCAGCAGCTTTCGCCAGAATAACTATGGCTACACCTTC. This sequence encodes CASSFRQNNYGYTF.

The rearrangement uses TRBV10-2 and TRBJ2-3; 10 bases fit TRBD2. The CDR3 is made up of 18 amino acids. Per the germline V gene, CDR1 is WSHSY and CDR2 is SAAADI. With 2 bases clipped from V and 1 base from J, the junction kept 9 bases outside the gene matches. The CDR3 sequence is CASSEGYRGTSGTDTQYF. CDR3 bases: TGCGCCAGCAGTGAGGGGTATAGGGGGACTAGCGGCACAGATACGCAGTATTTT.

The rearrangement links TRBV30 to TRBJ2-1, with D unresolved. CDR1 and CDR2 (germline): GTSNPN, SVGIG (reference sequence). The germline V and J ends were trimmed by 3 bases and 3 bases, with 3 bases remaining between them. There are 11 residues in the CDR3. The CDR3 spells CAWRFYNEQFF. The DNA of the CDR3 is TGTGCCTGGAGATTCTACAATGAGCAGTTCTTC.

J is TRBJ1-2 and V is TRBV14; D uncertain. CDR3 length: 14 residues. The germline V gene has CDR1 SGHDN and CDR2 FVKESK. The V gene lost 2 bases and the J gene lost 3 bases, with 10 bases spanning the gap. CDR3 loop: CASSQFGSYYGYTF. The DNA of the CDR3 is TGTGCCAGCAGCCAATTCGGATCCTACTATGGCTACACCTTC.

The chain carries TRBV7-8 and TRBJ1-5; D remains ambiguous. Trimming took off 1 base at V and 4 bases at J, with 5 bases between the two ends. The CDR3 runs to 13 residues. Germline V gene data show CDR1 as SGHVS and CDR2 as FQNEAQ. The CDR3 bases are TGTGCCAGCAGCTTAGGTCGGAATCAGCCCCAGCATTTT. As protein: CASSLGRNQPQHF.

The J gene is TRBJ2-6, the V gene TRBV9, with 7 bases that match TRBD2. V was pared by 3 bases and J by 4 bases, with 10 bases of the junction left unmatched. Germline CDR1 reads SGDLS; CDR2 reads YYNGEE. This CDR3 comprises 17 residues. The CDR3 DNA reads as TGTGCCAGCAGCGCCAGGCGGGAGAAACCCGGGGCCAACGTCCTGACTTTC. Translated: CASSARREKPGANVLTF. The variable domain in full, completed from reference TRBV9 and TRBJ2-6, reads DSGVTQTPKHLITATGQRVTLRCSPRSGDLSVYWYQQSLDQGLQFLIQYYNGEERAKGNILERFSAQQFPDLHSELNLSSLELGDSALYFCASSARREKPGANVLTFGAGSRLTVL.

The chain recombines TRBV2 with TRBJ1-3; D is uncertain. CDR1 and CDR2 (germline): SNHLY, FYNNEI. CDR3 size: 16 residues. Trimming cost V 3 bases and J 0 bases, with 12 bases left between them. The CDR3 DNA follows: TGTGCCAGCAGTGATTCAGAAGAAAGCTCTGGAAACACCATATATTTT. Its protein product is CASSDSEESSGNTIYF.

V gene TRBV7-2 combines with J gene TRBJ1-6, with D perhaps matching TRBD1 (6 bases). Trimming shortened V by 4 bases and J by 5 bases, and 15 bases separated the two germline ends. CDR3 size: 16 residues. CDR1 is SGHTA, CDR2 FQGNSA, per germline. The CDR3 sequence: CASSYSGTLNNSPLHF. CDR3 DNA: TGTGCCAGCAGCTATTCCGGGACACTTAATAATTCACCCCTCCACTTT.

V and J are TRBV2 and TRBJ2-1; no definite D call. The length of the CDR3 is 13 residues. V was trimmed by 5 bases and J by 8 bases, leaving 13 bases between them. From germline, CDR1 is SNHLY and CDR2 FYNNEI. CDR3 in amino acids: CASSTWGGDEQFF. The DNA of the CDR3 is TGTGCCAGCAGTACGTGGGGTGGCGATGAGCAGTTCTTC.

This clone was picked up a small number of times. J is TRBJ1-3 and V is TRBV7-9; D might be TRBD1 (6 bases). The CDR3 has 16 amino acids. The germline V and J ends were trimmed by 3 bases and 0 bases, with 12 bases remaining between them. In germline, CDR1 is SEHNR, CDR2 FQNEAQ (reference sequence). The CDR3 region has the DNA TGTGCCAGCAGCTTTAGGACAGCTAACTCTGGAAACACCATATATTTT. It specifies CASSFRTANSGNTIYF. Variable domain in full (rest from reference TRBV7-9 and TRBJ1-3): DTGVSQNPRHKITKRGQNVTFRCDPISEHNRLYWYRQTLGQGPEFLTYFQNEAQLEKSRLLSDRFSAERPKGSFSTLEIQRTEQGDSAMYLCASSFRTANSGNTIYFGEGSWLTVV.